This passage covers 8 T cell receptor beta chains from one sample sequenced in a study of T cell responses to AZD1222 COVID-19 vaccine. Here immunoSEQ multiplex PCR was the method, and the copy in TCRdb shows in-frame clones only, minus some. The sample yields about 260,000 clones, approximately 95% seen once. The input for sequencing was peripheral blood, taken on day 0 of AZD1222 vaccination. The receptors stem from an adult in good health.

A remark on this clone: Additional DNA sequences in this sample encode the identical CDR3. The chain has TRBV10-1 and TRBJ1-5; weak D call: TRBD1 (6 bases). Trimming pared 5 bases from V and 4 bases from J, leaving 9 bases between. CDR3 length equals 13 residues. Germline V gives CDR1 WNHNN, CDR2 SYGVQD (reference sequence). The CDR3 sequence is CASSPGQNQPQHF. In DNA form, the CDR3 reads TGCGCCAGCAGTCCGGGACAAAATCAGCCCCAGCATTTT.

CDR3 residues: CASTPGQGYEQYF. The CDR3 nucleotides are TGTGCCAGCACCCCGGGACAGGGATACGAGCAGTACTTC. V gene TRBV5-4 combines with J gene TRBJ2-7; 9 bases map to TRBD1. The CDR3 has 13 amino acids. Unmatched junction bases numbered 5, after V lost 6 bases and J lost 4 bases. Germline loops: CDR1 SGHNT, CDR2 YYREEE (reference sequence).

The V gene is TRBV28, the J gene TRBJ2-5; D may match TRBD1 or TRBD2 (5 bases each). The ends were cut back, 11 bases at V and 3 bases at J, with 19 bases in the middle. Germline loops: CDR1 MDHEN, CDR2 SYDVKM. There are 14 residues in the CDR3. CDR3 sequence (DNA): TGTGCCGTCCAGGGTTTGGCGACTAAAGAGACCCAGTACTTC. This encodes CAVQGLATKETQYF.

The chain has TRBV7-2 and TRBJ1-5, with 9 positions matching TRBD1. The CDR3 contains 14 residues. The germline CDR1 and CDR2 sequences are SGHTA and FQGNSA. Losses at the gene ends were 2 bases for V and 5 bases for J; bases not matched to a gene: 1. CDR3 sequence reads: CASSLRQGDQPQHF. In nucleotides, the CDR3 is TGTGCCAGCAGCTTACGACAGGGGGATCAGCCCCAGCATTTT.

With respect to this clone: Other DNA sequences of this sample code for an identical CDR3. The chain links TRBV5-1 to TRBJ2-5, with a possible D match to TRBD2 (5 bases). This CDR3 has 12 residues. CDR1 and CDR2 from the germline V gene are SGHRS and YFSETQ. Trimming pared 4 bases from V and 4 bases from J, leaving 8 bases between. In DNA form, the CDR3 reads TGCGCCAGCAGCCTTGAGGGAGAGACCCAGTACTTC. Encoded protein: CASSLEGETQYF.

The V gene is TRBV20-1, the J gene TRBJ1-2, with D possibly TRBD1 on 6 matching bases. The germline V and J ends were trimmed by 3 bases and 2 bases, with 7 bases remaining between them. Germline assignment: CDR1 DFQATT and CDR2 SNEGSKA (reference sequence). CDR3 length equals 12 residues. CDR3 sequence (DNA): TGCAGTGCTAGTGGGGGCAACTATGGCTACACCTTC. Its translation is CSASGGNYGYTF.

The chain combines TRBV3-1 (or the pseudogene TRBV3-2) with TRBJ1-3; D is uncertain. CDR3 length: 17 residues. V lost 0 bases, J lost 0 bases, and 12 bases lay in between. Germline V lookup: CDR1 LGHDT, CDR2 YNNKEL (reference sequence). CDR3 nucleotides: TGTGCCAGCAGCCAAGATTACCCACGAACCTCTGGAAACACCATATATTTT. Translating gives CASSQDYPRTSGNTIYF.

The CDR3 nucleotides are TGTGCCAGCAGCCCCTCTAGCGGGGGCACAGATACGCAGTATTTT. This encodes CASSPSSGGTDTQYF. V and J are TRBV7-2 and TRBJ2-3, with 9 nucleotides matching TRBD2. From germline, CDR1 is SGHTA and CDR2 FQGNSA. Trimming removed 5 bases from V and 1 base from J; junction bases left unmatched: 4. CDR3 length equals 15 residues.